This T cell receptor beta chain comes out of a study of blood T cell repertoires in COVID-19. Recovered status in Cohort 3 required two negative PCRs, clearance, or symptom resolution. The CDR3 extends over 13 amino acids. The V gene lost 3 bases and the J gene lost 4 bases, with 9 bases spanning the gap. The data were produced by immunoSEQ multiplex PCR, yet TCRdb's version contains in-frame clones alone and is incomplete. The table lists about 280,000 clones, approximately 89% of them singletons. This chain connects TRBV12-3 or TRBV12-4 to TRBJ1-2, with a weak D call TRBD1 (5 bases). The sequence was collected from a woman aged 55 to 70 who had recovered from COVID-19. The sample taken for sequencing was PBMCs or T cells enriched from blood (not recorded which). CDR3 nucleotide sequence: TGTGCCAGCAGTTTGGGGGGACCCTATGGCTACACCTTC. Amino acid sequence: CASSLGGPYGYTF.